The next 21 T cell receptor beta chains were all read from a single sample in a study of cytomegalovirus exposure and HLA in healthy donors. Primers included in the PCR were 60 Vbeta and 13 Jbeta primers. Measured with immunoSEQ multiplex PCR; TCRdb has only the in-frame clones, and not every one. The sample contains about 170,000 clones, approximately 71% of which appear only once. The sequenced sample consisted of PBMCs. Receptor source: a girl under 18 in good health and CMV-seronegative.

V and J are TRBV5-6 and TRBJ1-2; D uncertain. The germline V gene has CDR1 SGHDT and CDR2 YYEEEE. V dropped 0 bases and J dropped 4 bases, with 10 bases sitting between them. The CDR3 is made up of 14 amino acids. CDR3 in DNA: TGTGCCAGCAGCTTGGTACCAGGAAGCTATGGCTACACCTTC. Its translation is CASSLVPGSYGYTF.

Here the CDR3 DNA reads TGTGCCAGCTCACCACTCGATACTAGCTACCAAGAGACCCAGTACTTC. It codes for CASSPLDTSYQETQYF. The rearrangement links TRBV18 to TRBJ2-5; a possible D gene is TRBD2 (6 bases). V dropped 1 base and J dropped 0 bases, with 12 bases sitting between them. The CDR3 contains 16 residues. Germline V gene data show CDR1 as KGHSH and CDR2 as LQKENI.

The gene calls are TRBV28 and TRBJ2-5; possible D gene TRBD1, 6 bases. The CDR3 runs to 14 residues. CDR1 and CDR2 (germline): MDHEN, SYDVKM. V was clipped by 6 bases and J by 1 base, with 12 bases between them. The CDR3 nucleotides are TGTGCCAGCAGCGCGGACAGCGCCCAAGAGACCCAGTACTTC. This gives the protein CASSADSAQETQYF. Together with reference TRBV28 and TRBJ2-5, the CDR3 gives the full variable domain: DVKVTQSSRYLVKRTGEKVFLECVQDMDHENMFWYRQDPGLGLRLIYFSYDVKMKEKGDIPEGYSVSREKKERFSLILESASTNQTSMYLCASSADSAQETQYFGPGTRLLVL.

V usage is TRBV6-5 and J usage is TRBJ2-7, with D maybe TRBD2 (6 bases). This CDR3 contains 13 residues. The germline V gene has CDR1 MNHEY and CDR2 SVGAGI. Trimming took 5 bases from V and 7 from J, leaving 15 bases between them. CDR3 DNA sequence: TGTGCCAGCAGTCCCGGGGGTTTGGGGGAGCAGTACTTC. It yields the protein CASSPGGLGEQYF.

The chain is built from TRBV27 and TRBJ1-5, with 11 bases that match TRBD1. With V trimmed by 4 bases and J by 2 bases, 1 base remained unmatched. The CDR3 runs to 15 residues. Germline V gene sequence: CDR1 MNHEY, CDR2 SMNVEV (reference sequence). DNA of the CDR3: TGTGCCAGCAGTTCGGGACAGGGGGGCAATCAGCCCCAGCATTTT. Residues: CASSSGQGGNQPQHF.

The V gene is TRBV19, the J gene TRBJ1-5; D gene ambiguous. The V and J ends lost 3 bases and 8 bases respectively, with 11 bases between them. The CDR3 loop spans 13 amino acids. The germline V gene has CDR1 LNHDA and CDR2 SQIVND (reference sequence). The chain's CDR3 is CASSIEGLKPQHF. CDR3 sequence (DNA): TGTGCCAGTAGTATCGAGGGTTTGAAGCCCCAGCATTTT.

The chain has TRBV6-1 and TRBJ1-1, with 9 bases aligning to TRBD1. Losses at the gene ends were 10 bases for V and 4 bases for J; bases not matched to a gene: 13. Germline-derived CDR1 and CDR2 are MNHNS and SASEGT. The length of the CDR3 is 15 residues. The CDR3 loop reads CATTRDREGSTEAFF. For the CDR3, the DNA is TGTGCCACCACCCGGGACAGGGAGGGGAGCACTGAAGCTTTCTTT.

This rearrangement joins TRBV6-1 to TRBJ1-6; maybe TRBD1 (6 bases). Germline-derived CDR1 and CDR2 are MNHNS and SASEGT. The CDR3 extends over 15 amino acids. Trimming removed 1 base from V and 9 bases from J, with 13 bases in between. As DNA, the CDR3 is TGTGCCAGCAGTGAAGTAGCCAGGGGCTTTTCACCCCTCCACTTT. It specifies CASSEVARGFSPLHF.

This clone was recorded only once. The chain is built from TRBV7-9 and TRBJ2-3; D is possibly TRBD1 (6 bases). CDR1 is SEHNR, CDR2 FQNEAQ, per germline (reference sequence). The ends were cut back, 5 bases at V and 2 bases at J, with 11 bases in the middle. There are 14 residues in the CDR3. The CDR3 DNA sequence: TGTGCCAGCAGCCCTCAGGGGCACACAGATACGCAGTATTTT. It encodes CASSPQGHTDTQYF.

This chain links TRBV7-9 with TRBJ2-2; D possibly corresponds to TRBD2 (5 bases). Germline V gene lookup returns CDR1 SEHNR and CDR2 FQNEAQ (reference sequence). Trimming took 5 bases from V and 2 from J, leaving 12 bases between them. This CDR3 is built from 15 residues. The CDR3 protein is CASSRDLVNTGELFF. As DNA, the CDR3 is TGTGCCAGCAGCCGGGATCTGGTAAACACCGGGGAGCTGTTTTTT.

This chain links TRBV30 with TRBJ2-4, with D tentatively TRBD1 (6 bases). V was trimmed by 0 bases and J by 0 bases, leaving 9 bases between them. The CDR3 spans 15 residues. Germline assignment: CDR1 GTSNPN and CDR2 SVGIG (reference sequence). CDR3 in DNA: TGTGCCTGGAGTGTACACAGGGTAGCCAAAAACATTCAGTACTTC. It translates to CAWSVHRVAKNIQYF.

This clone was seen a few times. The genes are TRBV5-1 and TRBJ1-4, with TRBD1 matching 11 bases. The CDR3 covers 14 residues. V lost 4 bases, J lost 7 bases, and 3 bases stayed unmatched. Germline CDR1 reads SGHRS; CDR2 reads YFSETQ. For the CDR3, the DNA is TGCGCCAGCAGCCCGGACAGGGGGCGTGAAAAACTGTTTTTT. Protein: CASSPDRGREKLFF.

The chain recombines TRBV7-3 with TRBJ2-1, with D maybe TRBD2 (6 bases). CDR3 length: 12 amino acids. The germline gives CDR1 SGHTA, CDR2 FQGTGA. Trimming removed 3 bases at V and 7 bases at J, with 7 bases between. The CDR3 sequence is CASSFRENEQFF. CDR3 nucleotides: TGTGCCAGCAGCTTTCGGGAGAATGAGCAGTTCTTC.

This clone was recorded a few times. This chain joins TRBV5-1 and TRBJ1-4; no firm D call. Trimming cost V 0 bases and J 8 bases, with 14 bases left between them. Germline V CDR1 and CDR2: SGHRS, YFSETQ. This CDR3 is 15 amino acids long. In nucleotides, the CDR3 is TGCGCCAGCAGCTTGGGACAACCCAGTCGAGAAAAACTGTTTTTT. Its translation is CASSLGQPSREKLFF.

This sequence joins TRBV27 and TRBJ2-1; maybe TRBD2 (6 bases). The CDR3 contains 17 residues. Looked up from germline, CDR1 is MNHEY and CDR2 is SMNVEV (reference sequence). The ends were cut back, 0 bases at V and 4 bases at J, with 16 bases in the middle. CDR3 bases: TGTGCCAGCAGTTTATCGGAAACTAGCCCCGAATACAATGAGCAGTTCTTC. It yields the protein CASSLSETSPEYNEQFF.

The CDR3: CASSKVTRVGTGELFF. The CDR3 DNA sequence: TGTGCCAGTAGTAAAGTCACCAGGGTGGGCACCGGGGAGCTGTTTTTT. The V and J genes are TRBV19 and TRBJ2-2; the D gene is possibly TRBD1 (5 bases). Germline V gives CDR1 LNHDA, CDR2 SQIVND (reference sequence). V was clipped by 4 bases and J by 4 bases, with 16 bases between them. The CDR3 is made up of 16 amino acids.

The chain joins TRBV15 to TRBJ1-2, with TRBD1 as a possible D gene (6 bases). The CDR3 sequence is 13 residues long. Trimming removed 2 bases from V and 4 bases from J, with 8 bases in between. Germline V gives CDR1 LNHNV, CDR2 YYDKDF (reference sequence). This CDR3 reads CATSRTDSYGYTF. CDR3 in DNA: TGTGCCACCAGCAGAACGGACAGCTATGGCTACACCTTC.

The V call is TRBV6-1, the J call TRBJ2-2, with a possible D match to TRBD1 (5 bases). Germline V CDR1 and CDR2: MNHNS, SASEGT. This CDR3 is built from 13 residues. Trimming left V 6 bases short and J 3 bases short, with 8 bases between. This CDR3 is CASRAGYTGELFF. CDR3 in DNA: TGTGCCAGCAGGGCAGGGTACACCGGGGAGCTGTTTTTT.

V gene TRBV6-5 combines with J gene TRBJ2-1, with TRBD2 matching 8 bases. CDR3 length: 14 amino acids. The J segment lost 6 bases and the V segment lost 6 bases, leaving 7 bases of the junction unmatched. Germline assignment: CDR1 MNHEY and CDR2 SVGAGI. In nucleotides, the CDR3 is TGTGCCAGCAGCCCGGGACTAGACTTCAATGAGCAGTTCTTC. Encoded protein: CASSPGLDFNEQFF.

J is TRBJ1-5 and V is TRBV5-1; D might be TRBD1 (6 bases). The V gene's germline CDR1 is SGHRS and CDR2 YFSETQ. Deletions cut 4 bases from V and 5 bases from J, with 22 bases between. CDR3 length: 17 residues. The CDR3 region has the DNA TGCGCCAGCAGCCCTCTCGGTGTCTTGGGGGCGGATCAGCCCCAGCATTTT. Amino acids: CASSPLGVLGADQPQHF.

The rearrangement uses TRBV6-1 and TRBJ1-1; possible D gene TRBD1, 6 bases. This CDR3 has 13 residues. V gave up 7 bases and J gave up 0 bases, with 9 bases separating them. CDR1 is MNHNS, CDR2 SASEGT, per germline. The CDR3 spells CASTGQLNTEAFF. In nucleotides, the CDR3 is TGTGCCAGCACCGGACAGCTGAACACTGAAGCTTTCTTT.